This passage covers 24 T cell receptor beta chains from one sample sequenced in a study of blood T cells in healthy people across ages. Primers used in a second PCR of roughly 6 to 12 cycles were a sample-barcoded 5' primer and a J-beta primer mix. TCRdb processed the 5' RACE reads anew with MiXCR; each CDR3 protein has one entry. The sample contains some 1.4 million distinct CDR3 sequences, 42% of which appear only once. Sequences were obtained from blood. The source is a woman aged 18 to 35 in good health.

The chain recombines TRBV9 with TRBJ1-2; D gene uncertain. The CDR3 has 15 amino acids. The V gene's germline CDR1 is SGDLS and CDR2 YYNGEE. The V and J ends lost 2 bases and 6 bases respectively, with 17 bases between them. CDR3 loop: CASSVRTGSHDGYTF. The CDR3 bases are TGTGCCAGCAGCGTGAGAACCGGGAGTCACGATGGCTACACCTTC.

This clonotype was counted between two and nine times. V is TRBV7-9 and J is TRBJ2-7, with TRBD2 as a possible D gene (5 bases). The CDR3 loop spans 14 amino acids. Germline V CDR1 and CDR2: SEHNR, FQNEAQ (reference sequence). The V end was cut by 4 bases, the J end by 0 bases, with 10 bases between. The CDR3 reads CASSSVRDSYEQYF. The CDR3 DNA sequence: TGTGCCAGCAGCTCTGTCCGGGACTCCTACGAGCAGTACTTC.

The chain is built from TRBV20-1 and TRBJ2-1; 8 nucleotides align to TRBD2. The CDR3 has 15 residues. After removal of 1 base from V and 12 bases from J, the junction contained 14 bases not matched to a gene. CDR1 and CDR2 (germline): DFQATT, SNEGSKA (reference sequence). In nucleotides, the CDR3 is TGCAGTGCTAGAGCTCCAGCGGGGGCCGTTAGAGGGCAGTTCTTC. Encoded protein: CSARAPAGAVRGQFF.

The chain carries TRBV6-5 and TRBJ1-5, with D possibly matching TRBD1 (6 bases). The CDR3 contains 13 residues. Trimming cost V 6 bases and J 7 bases, with 13 bases left between them. From germline, CDR1 is MNHEY and CDR2 SVGAGI. Here the CDR3 DNA reads TGTGCCAGCAGGAGGACAGAATGGCAGCCCCAGCATTTT. This translates into CASRRTEWQPQHF.

As to this clonotype: Mismatch with germline at one junction end may stem from a read error. This chain joins TRBV6-2 or TRBV6-3 and TRBJ1-2; unclear D gene. This CDR3 contains 14 residues. The germline gives CDR1 MNHEY, CDR2 SVGEGT. In DNA form, the CDR3 reads TGTGTCAGCATCGATGACCTCGAAAACTATGGCTACACCTTC. Residues: CVSIDDLENYGYTF.

The V and J genes are TRBV7-9 and TRBJ1-1, with D unresolved. Trimming cost V 1 base and J 4 bases, with 7 bases left between them. The germline CDR1 and CDR2 sequences are SEHNR and FQNEAQ (reference sequence). The CDR3 has 13 residues. CDR3 protein: CASSLELVTEAFF. DNA of the CDR3: TGTGCCAGCAGCTTAGAATTGGTCACTGAAGCTTTCTTT.

This chain links TRBV18 with TRBJ2-1, with D possibly being TRBD2 (5 bases). Trimming cost V 2 bases and J 3 bases, with 11 bases left between them. Germline CDR1 reads KGHSH; CDR2 reads LQKENI. This CDR3 region has 15 residues. CDR3 nucleotides: TGTGCCAGCTCACCATTCCGGGATGGCTACAATGAGCAGTTCTTC. Translating it yields CASSPFRDGYNEQFF.

Worth noting for this clonotype: A read error may account for a junction end that differs from germline. V is TRBV12-3 or TRBV12-4 and J is TRBJ2-7; tentative D call: TRBD1 (6 bases). The CDR3 runs 15 residues. The DNA for the CDR3 is TGTGACAGCAGTTTATCAGGGGCTATTTCCTACGAGCAGTACTTC. The encoded protein is CDSSLSGAISYEQYF.

This clonotype was detected only a few times. CDR3 bases: TGCAGTGCCGCACCTGAGGGGTTTAACACTGAAGCTTTCTTT. Protein: CSAAPEGFNTEAFF. The V gene is TRBV20-1, the J gene TRBJ1-1; possibly TRBD1 for D (5 bases). Germline V gene lookup returns CDR1 DFQATT and CDR2 SNEGSKA (reference sequence). The CDR3 contains 14 residues. Trimming shortened V by 6 bases and J by 2 bases, and 16 bases separated the two germline ends.

The chain is built from TRBV15 and TRBJ1-5; no definite D call. Germline V lookup: CDR1 LNHNV, CDR2 YYDKDF (reference sequence). V dropped 0 bases and J dropped 4 bases, with 4 bases sitting between them. This CDR3 has 13 residues. The CDR3 loop is CATSRDPNQPQHF. For the CDR3, the DNA is TGTGCCACCAGCAGAGACCCAAATCAGCCCCAGCATTTT.

This clonotype was seen more than once but under ten times. The rearrangement links TRBV7-8 to TRBJ2-7, with 8 bases aligning to TRBD2. V lost 2 bases, J lost 0 bases, and 6 bases stayed unmatched. The germline V gene has CDR1 SGHVS and CDR2 FQNEAQ. The CDR3 consists of 16 residues. CDR3 coding DNA: TGTGCCAGCAGCTTAAGGAATAGCGGGGTCTCCTACGAGCAGTACTTC. Its translation is CASSLRNSGVSYEQYF.

Only a few counts were recorded for this clonotype. J is TRBJ2-7 and V is TRBV12-5; D unresolved. V dropped 5 bases and J dropped 4 bases, with 9 bases sitting between them. CDR1 and CDR2 (germline): LGHNT, FRNRAP. CDR3 length equals 12 residues. The CDR3 DNA is TGTGCTAGTGGTGAGACCCCGTACGAGCAGTACTTC. It translates to CASGETPYEQYF.

This sequence joins TRBV14 and TRBJ1-2; D is perhaps TRBD1 (5 bases). The V end lost 3 bases, the J end lost 7 bases, and 12 bases lay between the germline ends. CDR1 is SGHDN, CDR2 FVKESK, per germline. CDR3 length: 13 residues. CDR3 DNA sequence: TGTGCCAGCAGCCAGACAGCGGGGCCTGGCTACACCTTC. The encoded protein is CASSQTAGPGYTF.

The chain joins TRBV7-7 to TRBJ2-2; D remains unclear. V gave up 1 base and J gave up 3 bases, with 6 bases separating them. The CDR3 is 14 amino acids. Germline V lookup: CDR1 SSHAT, CDR2 FNYEAQ (reference sequence). This CDR3 is CASSLELDTGELFF. The CDR3 nucleotides read TGTGCCAGCAGCTTAGAACTGGACACCGGGGAGCTGTTTTTT.

This chain links TRBV6-2 or TRBV6-3 with TRBJ2-1, with 10 bases identical to TRBD2. Germline lookup yields CDR1 MNHEY and CDR2 SVGEGT. V was clipped by 4 bases and J by 7 bases; unmatched bases: 10. This CDR3 region has 16 residues. The CDR3 DNA sequence: TGTGCCAGCAGTTTCTTAACTAGCGGGGCGGATAATGAGCAGTTCTTC. Translating it yields CASSFLTSGADNEQFF.

The V gene is TRBV10-3, the J gene TRBJ2-7, with D perhaps matching TRBD2 (5 bases). This CDR3 has 14 amino acids. Germline assignment: CDR1 ENHRY and CDR2 SYGVKD. Trimming shortened V by 4 bases and J by 0 bases, and 10 bases separated the two germline ends. The CDR3 DNA sequence: TGTGCCATCAGTGGAGGGCCAAGCTCCTACGAGCAGTACTTC. It is translated as CAISGGPSSYEQYF.

This clonotype has just a few counts. V and J are TRBV20-1 and TRBJ2-1; 13 positions match TRBD2. Germline values: CDR1 DFQATT, CDR2 SNEGSKA (reference sequence). With 6 bases clipped from V and 1 base from J, the junction kept 15 bases outside the gene matches. This CDR3 spans 19 amino acids. The CDR3 protein is CSARTSGRVVGGSYNEQFF. Here the CDR3 DNA reads TGCAGTGCCCGTACTAGCGGGAGGGTCGTCGGAGGGTCCTACAATGAGCAGTTCTTC.

V gene TRBV6-1 combines with J gene TRBJ1-5, with 7 bases aligning to TRBD1. The CDR3 covers 15 residues. V gave up 7 bases and J gave up 0 bases; unmatched junction bases: 6. From germline, CDR1 is MNHNS and CDR2 SASEGT. The CDR3 region is CASTGGQLSNQPQHF. For the CDR3, the DNA is TGTGCCAGCACTGGGGGACAGCTTAGCAATCAGCCCCAGCATTTT.

The chain links TRBV7-3 to TRBJ2-5; a weak D match, TRBD1 (6 bases). Per the germline V gene, CDR1 is SGHTA and CDR2 is FQGTGA. This CDR3 spans 14 amino acids. Trimming took 5 bases from V and 1 from J, leaving 11 bases between them. CDR3 residues: CASSQDSLQETQYF. In DNA form, the CDR3 reads TGTGCCAGCAGCCAGGACAGTCTCCAAGAGACCCAGTACTTC.

The CDR3 is CASSQDDTQYF. DNA for the CDR3: TGTGCCAGCAGCCAGGATGATACGCAGTATTTT. V usage is TRBV14 and J usage is TRBJ2-3; D is unresolved. This CDR3 region has 11 residues. V lost 3 bases, J lost 6 bases, and 4 bases lay in between. CDR1 is SGHDN, CDR2 FVKESK, per germline.

The chain uses TRBV3-1 and TRBJ2-1; TRBD1 matches at 10 bases. With 3 bases clipped from V and 7 bases from J, the junction kept 9 bases outside the gene matches. Per the germline V gene, CDR1 is LGHDT and CDR2 is YNNKEL (reference sequence). The CDR3 spans 16 residues. CDR3 sequence: CASSQTGTGALNEQFF. Written as DNA, the CDR3 is TGTGCCAGCAGCCAGACCGGGACAGGGGCTTTAAATGAGCAGTTCTTC.

The chain couples TRBV2 to TRBJ2-2; 8 bases agree with TRBD1. V was clipped by 6 bases and J by 7 bases; unmatched bases: 10. This CDR3 has 15 amino acids. In germline, CDR1 is SNHLY, CDR2 FYNNEI. CDR3: CASRTPTGDHGELFF. The CDR3 region has the DNA TGTGCCAGCAGGACCCCGACAGGGGATCACGGGGAGCTGTTTTTT. Using reference TRBV2 and TRBJ2-2 for the parts outside the CDR3, the full variable domain is EPEVTQTPSHQVTQMGQEVILRCVPISNHLYFYWYRQILGQKVEFLVSFYNNEISEKSEIFDDQFSVERPDGSNFTLKIRSTKLEDSAMYFCASRTPTGDHGELFFGEGSRLTVL.

This clonotype was counted only a few times. A much larger clone differs from this one at a single base, so this may be a read error. The gene calls are TRBV5-6 and TRBJ1-6, with TRBD1 matching 8 bases. The germline gives CDR1 SGHDT, CDR2 YYEEEE. CDR3 length equals 17 residues. CDR3 DNA sequence: TGTGCCAGCAGCTTGGACAGGGGGTTCTCCTATAATTCACCCCCCCACTTT. The encoded protein is CASSLDRGFSYNSPPHF. Looking up the rest from reference TRBV5-6 and TRBJ1-6 gives the full variable domain: DAGVTQSPTHLIKTRGQQVTLRCSPKSGHDTVSWYQQALGQGPQFIFQYYEEEERQRGNFPDRFSGHQFPNYSSELNVNALLLGDSALYLCASSLDRGFSYNSPPHFGNGTRLTVT.

The rearrangement uses TRBV9 and TRBJ2-1; tentatively, D is TRBD2 (6 bases). Trimming pared 2 bases from V and 9 bases from J, leaving 9 bases between. Germline V gene data show CDR1 as SGDLS and CDR2 as YYNGEE. The CDR3 totals 12 residues. The CDR3 sequence is CASSVNSGEQFF. In DNA form, the CDR3 reads TGTGCCAGCAGCGTTAATAGCGGTGAGCAGTTCTTC.